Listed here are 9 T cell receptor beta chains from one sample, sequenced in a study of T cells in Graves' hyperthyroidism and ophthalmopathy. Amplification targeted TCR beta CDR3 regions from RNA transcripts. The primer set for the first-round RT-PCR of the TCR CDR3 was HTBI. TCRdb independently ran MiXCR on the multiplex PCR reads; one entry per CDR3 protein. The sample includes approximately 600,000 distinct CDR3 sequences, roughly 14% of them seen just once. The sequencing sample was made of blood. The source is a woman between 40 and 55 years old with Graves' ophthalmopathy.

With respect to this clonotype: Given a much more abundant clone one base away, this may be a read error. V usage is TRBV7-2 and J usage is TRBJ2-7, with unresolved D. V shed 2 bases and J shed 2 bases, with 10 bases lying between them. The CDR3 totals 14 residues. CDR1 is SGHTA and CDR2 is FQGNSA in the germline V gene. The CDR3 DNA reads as TGTGCCAGCAGCTTATACACTGAGCCCTACGAGCAGTACTTC. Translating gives CASSLYTEPYEQYF.

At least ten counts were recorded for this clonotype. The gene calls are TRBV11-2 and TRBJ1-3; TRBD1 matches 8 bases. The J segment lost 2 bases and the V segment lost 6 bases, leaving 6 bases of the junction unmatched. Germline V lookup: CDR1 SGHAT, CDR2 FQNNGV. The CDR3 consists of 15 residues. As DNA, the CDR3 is TGTGCCAGCAGTTCGACAGGGGCTACTGGAAACACCATATATTTT. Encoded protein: CASSSTGATGNTIYF.

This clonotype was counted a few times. In DNA, the CDR3 is TGTGCCAGCAGATTGGATTGGGAAAAACTGTTTTTT. Translation: CASRLDWEKLFF. This rearrangement joins TRBV2 to TRBJ1-4; D unclear. CDR1 is SNHLY, CDR2 FYNNEI, per germline. The CDR3 covers 12 residues. V lost 6 bases, J lost 8 bases, and 10 bases lay in between.

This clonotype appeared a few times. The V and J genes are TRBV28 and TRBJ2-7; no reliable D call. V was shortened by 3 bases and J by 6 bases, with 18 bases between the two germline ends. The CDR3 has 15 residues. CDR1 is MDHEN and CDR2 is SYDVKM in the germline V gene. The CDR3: CASSFTGLDPSEQYF. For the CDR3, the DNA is TGTGCCAGCAGTTTTACTGGTCTGGACCCTAGCGAGCAGTACTTC.

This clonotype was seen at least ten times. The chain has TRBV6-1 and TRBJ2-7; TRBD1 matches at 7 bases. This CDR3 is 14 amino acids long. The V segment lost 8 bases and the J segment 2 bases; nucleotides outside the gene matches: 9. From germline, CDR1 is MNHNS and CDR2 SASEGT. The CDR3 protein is CASGTGQRAYEQYF. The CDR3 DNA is TGTGCCAGCGGGACGGGACAGCGAGCCTACGAGCAGTACTTC.

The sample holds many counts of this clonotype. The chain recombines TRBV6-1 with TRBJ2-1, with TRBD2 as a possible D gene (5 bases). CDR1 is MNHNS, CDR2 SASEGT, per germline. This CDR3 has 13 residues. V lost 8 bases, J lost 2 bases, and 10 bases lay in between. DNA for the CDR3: TGTGCCAGCGACGAGCGGACCTACAATGAGCAGTTCTTC. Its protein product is CASDERTYNEQFF.

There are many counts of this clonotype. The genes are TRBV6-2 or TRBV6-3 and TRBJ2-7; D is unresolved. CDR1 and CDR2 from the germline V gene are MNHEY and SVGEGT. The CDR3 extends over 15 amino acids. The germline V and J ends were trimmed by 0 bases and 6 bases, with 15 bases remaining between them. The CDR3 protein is CASSYSQAVEFEQYF. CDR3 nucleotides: TGTGCCAGCAGTTACTCTCAGGCAGTGGAATTCGAGCAGTACTTC.

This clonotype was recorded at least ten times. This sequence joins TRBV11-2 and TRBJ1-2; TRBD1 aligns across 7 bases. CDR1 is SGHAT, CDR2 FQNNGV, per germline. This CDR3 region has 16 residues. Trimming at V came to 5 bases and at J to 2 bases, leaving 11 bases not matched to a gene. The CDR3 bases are TGTGCCAGCAGCAGGGACAGCGCGAATCTAAACTATGGCTACACCTTC. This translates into CASSRDSANLNYGYTF. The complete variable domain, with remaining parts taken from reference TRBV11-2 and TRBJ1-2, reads EAGVAQSPRYKIIEKRQSVAFWCNPISGHATLYWYQQILGQGPKLLIQFQNNGVVDDSQLPKDRFSAERLKGVDSTLKIQPAKLEDSAVYLCASSRDSANLNYGYTFGSGTRLTVV.

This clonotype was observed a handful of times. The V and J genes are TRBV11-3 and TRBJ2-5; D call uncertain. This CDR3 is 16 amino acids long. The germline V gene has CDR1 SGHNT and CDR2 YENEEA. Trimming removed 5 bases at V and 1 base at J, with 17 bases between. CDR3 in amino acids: CASSPHSSRIQETQYF. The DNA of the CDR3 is TGTGCCAGCAGCCCTCATAGTTCGCGGATCCAAGAGACCCAGTACTTC. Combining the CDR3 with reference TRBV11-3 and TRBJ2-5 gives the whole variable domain EAGVVQSPRYKIIEKKQPVAFWCNPISGHNTLYWYLQNLGQGPELLIRYENEEAVDDSQLPKDRFSAERLKGVDSTLKIQPAELGDSAVYLCASSPHSSRIQETQYFGPGTRLLVL.